What follows are 31 T cell receptor beta chains derived from one specimen sequenced in a study of response to subunit inactivated influenza vaccine. TCRdb passed the RT-PCR reads through MiXCR, listing each CDR3 protein once. Of 700,000 to 800,000 distinct CDR3 sequences in the sample, approximately 17% are singletons; the top ten hold approximately 11%. This specimen was PBMCs from blood, taken approximately 5 days after vaccination. Every receptor here comes from a man aged 45-65 years who received an inactivated influenza vaccine.

A few counts support this clonotype. The chain is built from TRBV12-3 or TRBV12-4 and TRBJ1-5; D is uncertain. This CDR3 contains 13 residues. Trimming pared 3 bases from V and 7 bases from J, leaving 10 bases between. DNA of the CDR3: TGTGCCAGCAGTTTCTTGGGGAGGCAGCCCCAGCATTTT. Encoded protein: CASSFLGRQPQHF.

There are a few counts of this clonotype. The chain couples TRBV7-9 to TRBJ2-7; D is undetermined. This CDR3 region has 14 residues. CDR1 is SEHNR, CDR2 FQNEAQ, per germline (reference sequence). Trimming cost V 5 bases and J 5 bases, with 16 bases left between them. CDR3 nucleotide sequence: TGTGCCAGCAGCCCGCGGAGTCTTGCCGACGAGCAGTACTTC. It yields the protein CASSPRSLADEQYF.

The chain couples TRBV2 to TRBJ2-3; D is undetermined. The CDR3 extends over 16 amino acids. The ends were cut back, 1 base at V and 1 base at J, with 12 bases in the middle. Germline CDR1 and CDR2: SNHLY and FYNNEI. The chain's CDR3 is CASSEGPRTGTDTQYF. The DNA for the CDR3 is TGTGCCAGCAGTGAAGGTCCCCGCACTGGCACAGATACGCAGTATTTT. Supplemented by reference TRBV2 and TRBJ2-3, the full variable domain reads EPEVTQTPSHQVTQMGQEVILRCVPISNHLYFYWYRQILGQKVEFLVSFYNNEISEKSEIFDDQFSVERPDGSNFTLKIRSTKLEDSAMYFCASSEGPRTGTDTQYFGPGTRLTVL.

Points on this clonotype: It may be a read error: a sequence one base away is much more abundant. The CDR3 is CSDEPLRDQETQYF. CDR3 nucleotides: TGCAGCGATGAACCCCTGAGGGACCAAGAGACCCAGTACTTC. The rearrangement joins TRBV29-1 to TRBJ2-5; D possibly corresponds to TRBD2 (5 bases). The CDR3 has 14 residues. Germline V gene data show CDR1 as SQVTM and CDR2 as ANQGSEA.

The V gene is TRBV9, the J gene TRBJ1-3; 9 bases agree with TRBD1. Per the germline V gene, CDR1 is SGDLS and CDR2 is YYNGEE. V was clipped by 0 bases and J by 2 bases; unmatched bases: 3. This CDR3 has 16 amino acids. This chain's CDR3 is CASSVGRQGAGNTIYF. CDR3 coding DNA: TGTGCCAGCAGCGTAGGGCGACAGGGGGCTGGAAACACCATATATTTT.

This clonotype was detected only a few times. The chain joins TRBV12-3 or TRBV12-4 to TRBJ2-7; 9 bases line up with TRBD1. The trim removed 3 bases at V and 7 bases at J, leaving 10 bases unmatched. The CDR3 length is 15 residues. As DNA, the CDR3 is TGTGCCAGCAGTTTGGACAGGGGCGCCCAGGGAGAGCAGTACTTC. Translation: CASSLDRGAQGEQYF.

This clonotype was observed a handful of times. This chain joins TRBV28 and TRBJ2-3, with TRBD2 matching 8 bases. J was trimmed by 4 bases and V by 11 bases; bases with no gene match: 17. The CDR3 runs 16 residues. Per the germline V gene, CDR1 is MDHEN and CDR2 is SYDVKM. In DNA form, the CDR3 reads TGTGCCGCCCGCGGTGCGAGCGGGGGTGGTCCAGATACGCAGTATTTT. Residues: CAARGASGGGPDTQYF.

The CDR3 reads CATSDLTGNTGELFF. CDR3 coding DNA: TGTGCCACCAGTGATTTGACCGGGAACACCGGGGAGCTGTTTTTT. The chain combines TRBV24-1 with TRBJ2-2; the D is unclear. The germline V gene has CDR1 KGHDR and CDR2 SFDVKD. V lost 0 bases, J lost 1 base, and 5 bases lay in between. The CDR3 totals 15 residues.

J is TRBJ2-7 and V is TRBV15; perhaps D is TRBD1 or TRBD2 (5 bases each). Germline CDR1 is LNHNV and CDR2 is YYDKDF (reference sequence). V shed 3 bases and J shed 0 bases, with 12 bases lying between them. The CDR3 loop spans 15 amino acids. CDR3 sequence: CATSSRDRSSYEQYF. CDR3 coding DNA: TGTGCCACCAGCAGTAGGGACCGGAGCTCCTACGAGCAGTACTTC.

The chain links TRBV12-3 or TRBV12-4 to TRBJ1-2; D possibly corresponds to TRBD1 (6 bases). The ends were cut back, 1 base at V and 8 bases at J, with 14 bases in the middle. CDR3 length: 14 residues. The CDR3 region has the DNA TGTGCCAGCAGTTTAGGCGTTGGGGGGCTCGGCTACACCTTC. Amino acid sequence: CASSLGVGGLGYTF.

CDR3 sequence reads: CASSGNHEQYF. For the CDR3, the DNA is TGCGCCAGCAGCGGTAACCACGAGCAGTACTTC. The V and J genes are TRBV5-1 and TRBJ2-7; D not resolved. CDR1 is SGHRS and CDR2 is YFSETQ in the germline V gene. Trimming took off 4 bases at V and 5 bases at J, with 7 bases between the two ends. The CDR3 runs to 11 residues.

This clonotype has more than one count but fewer than ten. The chain links TRBV20-1 to TRBJ2-1, with D hard to call. This CDR3 comprises 13 residues. CDR1 is DFQATT, CDR2 SNEGSKA, per germline (reference sequence). Trimming stripped 0 bases from V and 9 bases from J, with 12 bases between. CDR3: CSARDDSAGEQFF. CDR3 DNA sequence: TGCAGTGCTAGAGATGATTCCGCTGGTGAGCAGTTCTTC.

The rearrangement links TRBV20-1 to TRBJ2-7; D is unclear. From germline, CDR1 is DFQATT and CDR2 SNEGSKA (reference sequence). V was shortened by 1 base and J by 3 bases, with 16 bases between the two germline ends. This CDR3 has 15 amino acids. The CDR3 DNA reads TGCAGTGCTAGAGGGGGTCCCAGAGTTAACTACGAGCAGTACTTC. Residues: CSARGGPRVNYEQYF.

This clonotype has just a few counts. The chain joins TRBV29-1 to TRBJ1-2, with D maybe TRBD1 (6 bases). The V end lost 7 bases, the J end lost 2 bases, and 14 bases lay between the germline ends. The length of the CDR3 is 13 residues. Germline V gives CDR1 SQVTM, CDR2 ANQGSEA. Here the CDR3 reads CSDRTDNNYGYTF. The CDR3 nucleotides read TGCAGCGACCGGACAGATAACAACTATGGCTACACCTTC.

The chain links TRBV10-3 to TRBJ2-1; 11 bases align to TRBD2. The CDR3 runs 15 residues. The germline gives CDR1 ENHRY, CDR2 SYGVKD. The V segment lost 7 bases and the J segment 6 bases; nucleotides outside the gene matches: 8. The CDR3 DNA sequence: TGTGCCATCAATCCTAGCGGGAGGTTCGTCAATGAGCAGTTCTTC. Translating gives CAINPSGRFVNEQFF.

The chain has TRBV7-2 and TRBJ2-3; D gene ambiguous. V dropped 6 bases and J dropped 4 bases, with 14 bases sitting between them. Germline values: CDR1 SGHTA, CDR2 FQGNSA. CDR3 length equals 14 residues. Written as DNA, the CDR3 is TGTGCCAGCAGACACAGACAAATGCCAGATACGCAGTATTTT. Amino acids: CASRHRQMPDTQYF.

In its sample, this clonotype was seen a few times. The chain combines TRBV20-1 with TRBJ2-3; D not certain. CDR3 length: 12 residues. The germline V and J ends were trimmed by 2 bases and 6 bases, with 9 bases remaining between them. Germline V CDR1 and CDR2: DFQATT, SNEGSKA (reference sequence). The CDR3 DNA reads as TGCAGTGCTAGACAGCTAACCGATACGCAGTATTTT. Protein: CSARQLTDTQYF.

The rearrangement links TRBV6-2 or TRBV6-3 to TRBJ2-3, with 8 bases that match TRBD1. Trimming removed 6 bases from V and 4 bases from J; junction bases left unmatched: 9. Germline values: CDR1 MNHEY, CDR2 SVGEGT. CDR3 length: 15 residues. CDR3 region: CASSNGQGRADTQYF. CDR3 DNA sequence: TGTGCCAGCAGCAACGGACAGGGTAGGGCAGATACGCAGTATTTT.

The V and J genes are TRBV10-3 and TRBJ2-3, with TRBD2 matching 11 bases. Germline loops: CDR1 ENHRY, CDR2 SYGVKD. The CDR3 is 14 amino acids. With V trimmed by 6 bases and J by 6 bases, 5 bases remained unmatched. The CDR3 region has the DNA TGTGCCATCAGACTAGCGGGAGAAGGTGATACGCAGTATTTT. Residues: CAIRLAGEGDTQYF.

This chain links TRBV7-9 with TRBJ2-1, with D hard to call. The CDR3 length is 13 residues. Germline V gene data show CDR1 as SEHNR and CDR2 as FQNEAQ (reference sequence). V was shortened by 2 bases and J by 6 bases, with 8 bases between the two germline ends. This CDR3 is CASSLPLFNEQFF. For the CDR3, the DNA is TGTGCCAGCAGCTTACCCCTTTTCAATGAGCAGTTCTTC.

The sample holds many counts of this clonotype. The V and J genes are TRBV7-9 and TRBJ2-7; no firm D call. This CDR3 spans 15 amino acids. The V gene's germline CDR1 is SEHNR and CDR2 FQNEAQ (reference sequence). V was clipped by 3 bases and J by 0 bases, with 12 bases between them. Written as DNA, the CDR3 is TGTGCCAGCAGCTTGTCGTCGAGGAGCTCCTACGAGCAGTACTTC. Translation: CASSLSSRSSYEQYF. The full variable domain, with the rest looked up from reference TRBV7-9 and TRBJ2-7, is DTGVSQNPRHKITKRGQNVTFRCDPISEHNRLYWYRQTLGQGPEFLTYFQNEAQLEKSRLLSDRFSAERPKGSFSTLEIQRTEQGDSAMYLCASSLSSRSSYEQYFGPGTRLTVT.

DNA of the CDR3: TGCAGTGCTAGAGTCAGGATTTCCTACGAGCAGTACTTC. Its translation is CSARVRISYEQYF. The rearrangement uses TRBV20-1 and TRBJ2-7; no firm D call. The germline V gene has CDR1 DFQATT and CDR2 SNEGSKA (reference sequence). Trimming left V 1 base short and J 1 base short, with 8 bases between. The CDR3 has 13 amino acids.

The rearrangement uses TRBV6-1 and TRBJ2-7, with TRBD2 identical over 7 bases. Trimming took 6 bases from V and 7 from J; bases not matched to a gene: 12. Looked up from germline, CDR1 is MNHNS and CDR2 is SASEGT. The CDR3 covers 14 residues. CDR3 sequence (DNA): TGTGCCAGCAGACCCCGGGACTACTCTTTAGAGCAGTACTTC. Translated, it gives CASRPRDYSLEQYF.

This rearrangement joins TRBV20-1 to TRBJ1-4; 8 nucleotides agree with TRBD1. The CDR3 runs to 15 residues. Germline CDR1 is DFQATT and CDR2 is SNEGSKA (reference sequence). Trimming at V came to 1 base and at J to 3 bases, leaving 4 bases not matched to a gene. The CDR3 protein is CSARVTGGANEKLFF. CDR3 bases: TGCAGTGCTAGAGTAACAGGGGGAGCTAATGAAAAACTGTTTTTT.

This clonotype was recorded at least ten times. One junction end disagrees with the germline gene, perhaps due to a read error. The V and J genes are TRBV5-1 and TRBJ2-1; 10 bases map to TRBD1. CDR3 length: 15 residues. Germline V CDR1 and CDR2: SGHRS, YFSETQ. The CDR3, as DNA: TGTGCCAGCAGCTCCGGGACAGGGGCCTACAATGAGCAGTTCTTC. Translation: CASSSGTGAYNEQFF.

This clonotype was seen a handful of times. The rearrangement uses TRBV6-1 and TRBJ2-7; D possibly corresponds to TRBD1 (5 bases). There are 14 residues in the CDR3. V lost 6 bases to trimming and J lost 2 bases, with 14 bases between them. Germline V gives CDR1 MNHNS, CDR2 SASEGT. CDR3 sequence: CASRFKGVPYEQYF. Here the CDR3 DNA reads TGTGCCAGCAGGTTTAAAGGGGTGCCCTACGAGCAGTACTTC.

V gene TRBV4-3 combines with J gene TRBJ1-5; D gene ambiguous. This CDR3 has 13 amino acids. Germline lookup yields CDR1 LGHNA and CDR2 YSLEER. V was clipped by 0 bases and J by 7 bases, with 7 bases between them. CDR3 region: CASSQDGVQPQHF. DNA of the CDR3: TGCGCCAGCAGCCAAGATGGGGTACAGCCCCAGCATTTT.

This clonotype showed up just once. The CDR3 nucleotides are TGTGCCAGCAGCCAAGGTTTTGGACTCACCACAGATACGCAGTATTTT. Translating gives CASSQGFGLTTDTQYF. The chain uses TRBV4-2 and TRBJ2-3; D is perhaps TRBD2 (5 bases). The germline V and J ends were trimmed by 1 base and 2 bases, with 13 bases remaining between them. Germline CDR1 reads LGHNA; CDR2 reads YNFKEQ. This CDR3 is 16 amino acids long.

The chain uses TRBV7-2 and TRBJ2-2; D is uncertain. Deletions cut 0 bases from V and 0 bases from J, with 11 bases between. The CDR3 has 17 amino acids. In germline, CDR1 is SGHTA, CDR2 FQGNSA. The CDR3 coding sequence is TGTGCCAGCAGCTTAGCGGGCGTAGGGACGAACACCGGGGAGCTGTTTTTT. Translated, it gives CASSLAGVGTNTGELFF.

DNA for the CDR3: TGTGCCAGCAGGGGACTAAGGAATGAGCAGTTCTTC. Translated, it gives CASRGLRNEQFF. This chain joins TRBV27 and TRBJ2-1, with 7 nucleotides matching TRBD2. There are 12 residues in the CDR3. The trim removed 6 bases at V and 7 bases at J, leaving 3 bases unmatched. Germline V gives CDR1 MNHEY, CDR2 SMNVEV (reference sequence).

Note on this clonotype: A much larger clone is a single base away; this may be a read error. The V call is TRBV7-9, the J call TRBJ2-7; D gene ambiguous. The DNA end lines up better with TRBJ2-1; the J call may be wrong. The germline V gene encodes CDR1 SEHNR and CDR2 FQNEAQ (reference sequence). This CDR3 spans 10 amino acids. The CDR3 DNA reads TGTGCCAGCAGCTCCCTCGAGCAGTTCTTC. This translates into CASSSLEQFF.